Listed below are T cell receptor beta chains from one sample, sequenced in a study of OX40 agonist ivuxolimab in advanced cancers. Data came from immunoSEQ multiplex PCR; TCRdb stores just in-frame clones and leaves some out. Here the sample spans more than 25,000 clones, around 86% being singletons. This sample comprised CD4+ or CD8+ T cells sorted from blood, obtained in a trial of the OX40 agonist ivuxolimab. The source of these receptors is an adult with an advanced solid tumor such as melanoma, head and neck, liver or kidney cancer. The CDR3 runs from the conserved cysteine through the conserved F or W. The order of the fields is J gene, clone size, V gene, D gene, CDR3 protein, CDR3 DNA. A D gene is named only where the DNA matches it firmly. For some rows the clone size is stated as once, few or many, or as a class when expanded; others skip it.

J gene: TRBJ2-7
clone size: -
V gene: TRBV27
D gene: -
CDR3 protein: CASSSSLQRLYEQYF
CDR3 DNA: TGTGCCAGCAGTTCAAGCCTCCAGCGCCTTTACGAGCAGTACTTC

J gene: TRBJ2-1
clone size: -
V gene: TRBV11-2
D gene: -
CDR3 protein: CASSLELSGFEQFF
CDR3 DNA: TGTGCCAGCAGCTTAGAACTTTCGGGTTTTGAGCAGTTCTTC

J gene: TRBJ1-2
clone size: -
V gene: TRBV5-1
D gene: -
CDR3 protein: CASSLDRPDGYTF
CDR3 DNA: TGCGCCAGCAGCTTGGACAGACCGGATGGCTACACCTTC

J gene: TRBJ1-5
clone size: many
V gene: TRBV4-1
D gene: -
CDR3 protein: CASSPGLWDQPQHF
CDR3 DNA: TGCGCCAGCAGCCCGGGGCTGTGGGATCAGCCCCAGCATTTT

J gene: TRBJ2-7
clone size: -
V gene: TRBV1
D gene: -
CDR3 protein: CTSEPGRSRRKQYF
CDR3 DNA: TGCACCAGCGAGCCAGGGAGGTCGAGGAGAAAGCAGTACTTC

J gene: TRBJ2-5
clone size: once
V gene: TRBV7-8
D gene: -
CDR3 protein: CASSLGAGAASGTQYF
CDR3 DNA: TGTGCCAGCAGCTTAGGGGCGGGGGCCGCGTCAGGGACCCAGTACTTC

J gene: TRBJ2-5
clone size: -
V gene: TRBV30
D gene: TRBD2
CDR3 protein: CAWTLGAGGETQYF
CDR3 DNA: TGTGCCTGGACCTTAGGGGCGGGAGGGGAGACCCAGTACTTC

J gene: TRBJ2-6
clone size: -
V gene: TRBV6-1
D gene: TRBD2
CDR3 protein: CASSESGGSPWANVLTF
CDR3 DNA: TGTGCCAGCAGTGAATCGGGAGGGTCCCCCTGGGCCAACGTCCTGACTTTC

J gene: TRBJ1-5
clone size: -
V gene: TRBV6-1
D gene: TRBD1
CDR3 protein: CASRATGGGEPQHF
CDR3 DNA: TGTGCCAGCAGAGCTACAGGGGGCGGGGAGCCCCAGCATTTT

J gene: TRBJ2-5
clone size: once
V gene: TRBV28
D gene: TRBD1
CDR3 protein: CASNVGLNRGLWETQYF
CDR3 DNA: TGTGCCAGCAACGTCGGCCTCAACAGGGGGCTCTGGGAGACCCAGTACTTC

J gene: TRBJ2-7
clone size: -
V gene: TRBV2
D gene: -
CDR3 protein: CASYGPTYEQYF
CDR3 DNA: TGTGCCAGCTATGGACCTACCTACGAGCAGTACTTC

J gene: TRBJ2-6
clone size: -
V gene: TRBV7-9
D gene: -
CDR3 protein: CASTLGVSGANVLTF
CDR3 DNA: TGTGCCAGCACCTTAGGGGTCTCTGGGGCCAACGTCCTGACTTTC

J gene: TRBJ1-2
clone size: -
V gene: TRBV5-1
D gene: -
CDR3 protein: CASSLEPQGPFGYTF
CDR3 DNA: TGCGCCAGCAGCTTGGAGCCACAGGGCCCGTTTGGCTACACCTTC

J gene: TRBJ1-2
clone size: -
V gene: TRBV6-4
D gene: TRBD1
CDR3 protein: CASSDSGDRGLYGYTF
CDR3 DNA: TGTGCCAGCAGTGACTCGGGGGACAGGGGTCTCTATGGCTACACCTTC

J gene: TRBJ2-7
clone size: -
V gene: TRBV29-1
D gene: -
CDR3 protein: CSVGQGLDEQYF
CDR3 DNA: TGCAGCGTTGGGCAGGGCTTGGACGAGCAGTACTTC

J gene: TRBJ2-7
clone size: -
V gene: TRBV11-2
D gene: -
CDR3 protein: CASTLGGVSYEQYF
CDR3 DNA: TGTGCCAGCACCTTGGGTGGCGTCTCCTACGAGCAGTACTTC

J gene: TRBJ1-5
clone size: -
V gene: TRBV7-6
D gene: -
CDR3 protein: CASSQGMGYNQPQHF
CDR3 DNA: TGTGCCAGCAGCCAGGGGATGGGGTACAATCAGCCCCAGCATTTT

J gene: TRBJ2-3
clone size: -
V gene: TRBV29-1
D gene: -
CDR3 protein: CSVAEARDTQYF
CDR3 DNA: TGCAGCGTTGCTGAGGCTCGCGATACGCAGTATTTT

J gene: TRBJ2-7
clone size: -
V gene: TRBV27
D gene: -
CDR3 protein: CASSLTVSGEQYF
CDR3 DNA: TGTGCCAGCAGCCTGACAGTCTCGGGCGAGCAGTACTTC

J gene: TRBJ2-7
clone size: -
V gene: TRBV27
D gene: -
CDR3 protein: CASSFKKFHEQYF
CDR3 DNA: TGTGCCAGCAGTTTTAAAAAGTTCCACGAGCAGTACTTC

J gene: TRBJ2-1
clone size: -
V gene: TRBV11-2
D gene: -
CDR3 protein: CASSHGVFEQFF
CDR3 DNA: TGTGCCAGCAGTCATGGGGTGTTTGAGCAGTTCTTC

J gene: TRBJ2-7
clone size: -
V gene: TRBV30
D gene: -
CDR3 protein: CAWSVDTGGGRKYF
CDR3 DNA: TGTGCCTGGAGTGTTGACACAGGGGGAGGGAGGAAGTACTTC

J gene: TRBJ2-2
clone size: -
V gene: TRBV10-1
D gene: TRBD1
CDR3 protein: CASTPGQGTGELFF
CDR3 DNA: TGCGCCAGCACCCCTGGACAGGGCACCGGGGAGCTGTTTTTT

J gene: TRBJ2-3
clone size: -
V gene: TRBV7-6
D gene: -
CDR3 protein: CASSAQDLAPPDTQYF
CDR3 DNA: TGTGCCAGCAGCGCCCAGGATCTGGCTCCACCAGATACGCAGTATTTT

J gene: TRBJ1-1
clone size: -
V gene: TRBV7-9
D gene: TRBD1
CDR3 protein: CASSLMRTGSLINTEAFF
CDR3 DNA: TGTGCCAGCAGCTTAATGAGGACAGGGTCCTTAATAAACACTGAAGCTTTCTTT

J gene: TRBJ1-6
clone size: -
V gene: TRBV27
D gene: -
CDR3 protein: CASSLQGASPLHF
CDR3 DNA: TGTGCCAGCAGTTTACAGGGAGCCTCACCCCTCCACTTT

J gene: TRBJ2-5
clone size: -
V gene: TRBV25-1
D gene: TRBD1
CDR3 protein: CASSEYRGQETQYF
CDR3 DNA: TGTGCCAGCAGTGAGTACAGGGGGCAAGAGACCCAGTACTTC

J gene: TRBJ2-5
clone size: -
V gene: TRBV6-6
D gene: -
CDR3 protein: CASSSTEQETQYF
CDR3 DNA: TGTGCCAGCAGTTCGACGGAGCAAGAGACCCAGTACTTC